This TCR beta chain was captured by sequencing in a study of T cell changes during pregnancy in multiple sclerosis (dated by TCRdb to 2018 to 2020). At the level of the whole study: The study looked at changes in the T cell repertoire across pregnancy in women with multiple sclerosis.

Taken from cysteine to phenylalanine, the CDR3 has 15 residues. Solely the CDR3 DNA is kept, with 45 bases framed from the first base. Trimming removed 7 bases from V and 2 bases from J, leaving 15 bases between the germline ends. CDR1 and CDR2, looked up from the germline V gene, are SGHAT and FQNNGV. Library construction relied on the immunoSEQ multiplex PCR assay. TCRdb's version of the immuneACCESS table is confined to in-frame rearrangements and falls short of the full clone set. An unresolved V gene accounts for under half of the shortfall where checked; the remainder is of unknown origin. The table for this sample lists under 30,000 clones; 89% of them were counted only once. The leading ten clones occupy approximately 6.8% of the sample. Concerning this clone itself: Its antigen is not yet known. No base quality values were provided; no much bigger clone lies one nucleotide off.

Sequenced here: CD8+ T cells from peripheral blood mononuclear cells, sampled after pregnancy. Recombination linked TRBV11-2 to TRBJ1-3; the D segment cannot be called with confidence. This sequence was found in a female donor with multiple sclerosis, enrolled in a pregnancy study. The base sequence is TGTGCCAGCACCGACCGCGGGCTCCCTGGAAACACCATATATTTT. This is translated as CASTDRGLPGNTIYF.